These 13 T cell receptor beta chains share one sample of origin, sequenced in a study of CD8+ T cells in alopecia areata. TCR sequencing used cDNA made by reverse transcription of extracted RNA. TCRdb's table, derived via immunoSEQ multiplex PCR, lists solely in-frame clones and lacks some. The table records 61,000 or so clones, around 96% of them present only once. The sequencing used CD8+ T cells sorted from blood, collected at week 0. The receptors here all came from a human donor with alopecia areata.

The V call is TRBV23-1, the J call TRBJ2-7; D may be TRBD1 (6 bases). TRBV23-1 is treated as an ORF (open reading frame) with a function not yet certain. This CDR3 contains 14 residues. Trimming pared 4 bases from V and 3 bases from J, leaving 13 bases between. CDR3 in amino acids: CASSPGARVYEQYF. DNA for the CDR3: TGCGCCAGCAGTCCAGGGGCCCGCGTCTACGAGCAGTACTTC.

The V call is TRBV4-3, the J call TRBJ1-6; no reliable D call. V gave up 0 bases and J gave up 11 bases, with 11 bases separating them. Looked up from germline, CDR1 is LGHNA and CDR2 is YSLEER. This CDR3 contains 14 residues. The CDR3 DNA reads TGCGCCAGCAGCCAAGACAGCCAGGATCCACCCCTCCACTTT. Translating gives CASSQDSQDPPLHF.

The chain uses TRBV27 and TRBJ2-5; TRBD2 aligns across 10 bases. V shed 5 bases and J 5 bases; nucleotides not matched to a gene: 11. The CDR3 contains 16 residues. The germline CDR1 and CDR2 sequences are MNHEY and SMNVEV (reference sequence). CDR3 nucleotide sequence: TGTGCCAGCAGTGGGCTAGCGGGGGCCAACGGGGAGACCCAGTACTTC. It translates to CASSGLAGANGETQYF.

On this clone: The conserved phenylalanine or tryptophan is not found at the CDR3 terminus, so this likely reflects a read error. No DNA is shown, since the ends of the CDR3 on it are uncertain; the CDR3 is the one TCRdb lists. This chain links TRBV4-3 with TRBJ2-7; TRBD1, the D gene given by the table, was not confirmed from the DNA. The germline CDR1 and CDR2 sequences are LGHNA and YSLEER. 12 amino acids form the CDR3, both terminal residues included. CDR3 region: CASSQDLGRPPT.

V and J are TRBV5-4 and TRBJ2-7; 8 bases fit TRBD1. CDR1 is SGHNT and CDR2 is YYREEE in the germline V gene (reference sequence). This CDR3 contains 14 residues. V lost 4 bases to trimming and J lost 5 bases; unmatched junction nucleotides: 8. DNA for the CDR3: TGTGCCAGCAGCGCCGACAGGGGTGTCGACGAGCAGTACTTC. Translating gives CASSADRGVDEQYF. Drawing the rest from reference TRBV5-4 and TRBJ2-7, the complete variable domain is ETGVTQSPTHLIKTRGQQVTLRCSSQSGHNTVSWYQQALGQGPQFIFQYYREEENGRGNFPPRFSGLQFPNYSSELNVNALELDDSALYLCASSADRGVDEQYFGPGTRLTVT.

The chain has TRBV27 and TRBJ2-1; TRBD2 matches 7 bases. The V segment lost 6 bases and the J segment 7 bases; nucleotides outside the gene matches: 9. The CDR3 length is 14 residues. CDR1 is MNHEY and CDR2 is SMNVEV in the germline V gene (reference sequence). CDR3 region: CASRGGGGRNEQFF. DNA for the CDR3: TGTGCCAGCAGGGGCGGGGGTGGTAGGAATGAGCAGTTCTTC.

V is TRBV14 and J is TRBJ1-2; 9 nucleotides agree with TRBD1. CDR3 size: 15 residues. Germline CDR1 is SGHDN and CDR2 is FVKESK. The junction had 3 bases not matched to a gene; V was cut back by 1 base and J by 3 bases. Written as DNA, the CDR3 is TGTGCCAGCAGCCAAGCCGGGACAGGGTACTATGGCTACACCTTC. Its protein product is CASSQAGTGYYGYTF. Filled out from reference TRBV14 and TRBJ1-2, the complete variable domain reads EAGVTQFPSHSVIEKGQTVTLRCDPISGHDNLYWYRRVMGKEIKFLLHFVKESKQDESGMPNNRFLAERTGGTYSTLKVQPAELEDSGVYFCASSQAGTGYYGYTFGSGTRLTVV.

The rearrangement uses TRBV19 and TRBJ1-5; 7 bases line up with TRBD1. This CDR3 has 14 residues. The J segment lost 6 bases and the V segment lost 3 bases, leaving 5 bases of the junction unmatched. Germline lookup yields CDR1 LNHDA and CDR2 SQIVND (reference sequence). The CDR3 loop is CASSMGTELQPQHF. CDR3 nucleotide sequence: TGTGCCAGTAGTATGGGGACAGAGCTTCAGCCCCAGCATTTT.

This sequence joins TRBV11-2 and TRBJ2-5, with D tentatively TRBD1 or TRBD2 (5 bases each). The V gene lost 0 bases and the J gene lost 5 bases, with 16 bases spanning the gap. The CDR3 is 16 residues long. CDR1 and CDR2 (germline): SGHAT, FQNNGV. The DNA for the CDR3 is TGTGCCAGCAGCTTAGATCTGTGGGGGAATTCTGAGACCCAGTACTTC. Translated: CASSLDLWGNSETQYF. The whole variable domain, remainder taken from reference TRBV11-2 and TRBJ2-5, is EAGVAQSPRYKIIEKRQSVAFWCNPISGHATLYWYQQILGQGPKLLIQFQNNGVVDDSQLPKDRFSAERLKGVDSTLKIQPAKLEDSAVYLCASSLDLWGNSETQYFGPGTRLLVL.

V usage is TRBV6-1 and J usage is TRBJ1-5; 10 bases map to TRBD1. The V gene end was trimmed by 6 bases and the J gene end by 9 bases; junction bases not matched to a gene: 11. Germline assignment: CDR1 MNHNS and CDR2 SASEGT. The CDR3 is 15 residues long. CDR3 region: CASSQTGGSPWPQHF. CDR3 in DNA: TGTGCCAGCAGCCAGACAGGGGGCAGCCCGTGGCCCCAGCATTTT.

The V gene is TRBV10-3, the J gene TRBJ2-7, with a tentative D call TRBD1 (6 bases). The V gene lost 4 bases and the J gene lost 4 bases, with 8 bases spanning the gap. This CDR3 spans 12 amino acids. Looked up from germline, CDR1 is ENHRY and CDR2 is SYGVKD. The CDR3: CAISAGVYEQYF. The CDR3 nucleotides are TGTGCCATCAGTGCAGGGGTTTACGAGCAGTACTTC.

The table lists this clone with a count of one. The chain is built from TRBV13 and TRBJ2-3; tentative D call: TRBD1 (6 bases). The CDR3 is 12 residues long. Trimming took 5 bases from V and 6 from J, leaving 9 bases between them. Germline V lookup: CDR1 PRHDT, CDR2 FYEKMQ (reference sequence). In DNA form, the CDR3 reads TGTGCCAGCAGCGCGAGGGGGGATACGCAGTATTTT. This encodes CASSARGDTQYF.

The rearrangement links TRBV13 to TRBJ1-2, with D possibly being TRBD1 (5 bases). Trimming took 4 bases from V and 6 from J, leaving 12 bases between them. Germline V lookup: CDR1 PRHDT, CDR2 FYEKMQ (reference sequence). The CDR3 is made up of 13 amino acids. The CDR3 region has the DNA TGTGCCAGCAGCTCGGGACGGCTTGATGGCTACACCTTC. This translates into CASSSGRLDGYTF.